The T cell receptor beta chain described here comes from a study of cytomegalovirus exposure and HLA in healthy donors listed by TCRdb under 2017. For the wider study: An earlier analysis of some 550 of the donors reported about 290 Gb of sequence data and approximately 110 million unique TCR beta sequences from about 180 million T cells. In a later genetic analysis, genome-wide SNP genotypes for about 65% of the roughly 700 donors were used, and that subset was treated as a discovery cohort. Rather than drawing on any new phenotypic data, the later analysis identified candidate immune exposures from TCR beta sequences and the way those sequences occurred across donors. Of the approximately 400 genotyped donors, over 70% fell in the genetic ancestry cluster associated with self-reported Caucasian donors. Typing coverage differed by locus: A, B, C, DRB1 and DQB1 were typed in roughly 629-630 donors, DQA1 in approximately 520, DPA1 in nearly 610, and DPB1 in 450 to 490. In an earlier analysis of 587 of the donors, high-throughput TCR beta sequencing was used to judge whether each TCR beta V gene segment behaved as functional or pseudogenic. In a later analysis, previously published TCR beta repertoires from several hundred donors were re-analyzed and high-resolution HLA genotyping was added so that TCR occurrence patterns could be studied. Across around 400 genotyped donors of the cohort, an average of about 240,000 unique TCR beta nucleotide sequences per donor were sequenced, and around 19% of those sequences were non-productive. Roughly 5 DR-DQ haplotypes were handled as single units for association and clustering, since linkage in the cohort was strong. Both class I and class II loci were covered by HLA typing, at four-digit resolution. Donor age, sex, ethnicity and CMV serostatus were compiled alongside the repertoire data. A separate validation cohort of over a hundred different subjects was used in addition to the approximately 670-subject first cohort. Approximately 310 gigabases of sequencing data and tens of millions of unique TCR sequences were included in an early release covering over 600 HLA-typed donors. The T cell repertoires of 666 subjects were profiled by immunosequencing and related to cytomegalovirus serostatus. Every repertoire in the discovery cohort had been generated on one and the same sequencing platform. The study aimed to test whether cataloging public T cell receptors could reveal signatures of past pathogen exposure. To predict cytomegalovirus infection status, the study brought together high-throughput TCR immunosequencing, statistical association of individual TCRs with disease status, and machine learning. Results and caveats for the whole study, not just this receptor: An earlier analysis of approximately 590 of the donors showed that most TCR beta V segments appeared in productive rearrangements either about 87% or about 30% of the time, which broadly matched IMGT annotations. A later genetic analysis associated a missense DCLRE1C variant with V-gene and J-gene trimming of TCR beta chains, and an independent cohort replicated the association. This cohort had only TCR beta chains sequenced, and the lack of alpha or paired-chain data limited which features could be detected. Across donors, most TCR sequences were observed very rarely, whereas some public TCRs were present in many individuals. Because HLA typing was missing for some donors at each locus, association tests included only the typed subset. Assigning TCR associations to individual alleles was difficult when HLA alleles, especially DR and DQ, strongly co-occurred. Compared with the roughly 670-donor mean, donors in an Asian-associated ancestry cluster had fewer N-insertions in productive TCRs, according to a later genetic analysis. Most CMV-associated TCR beta chains appeared to be HLA-restricted in a later analysis, and the HLA associations seemed to be driven largely by CMV exposure. It was suggested by the authors that the approach could potentially be generalized to other disease states and immunological phenotypes. A total of 164 TCR beta chains were listed by the study as associated with cytomegalovirus. In a later analysis, HLA-associated TCR beta chains showed more clonal expansion and lower generation probabilities than non-associated chains that were equally common. The earlier analysis of nearly 600 of the donors excluded approximately 17 rarely observed V segments, including chromosome 9 orphons, because counts were too low. Presence/absence analyses assumed roughly uniform sequencing depth across donors, an assumption that may not hold. The classifier was reported to diagnose cytomegalovirus status with high specificity and sensitivity in both the original cohort and the validation cohort. In vitro tests confirmed that three of the cytomegalovirus-associated TCR beta chains recognize cytomegalovirus antigens. A cluster of highly shared sequence variants was judged likely to be a technical artifact of the sequencing pipeline. Linkage disequilibrium might explain the correlated functional status among segregating V segments, but an unknown experimental factor could not be ruled out. In a later analysis, TCR association rates were found to vary across HLA loci, with the most associated TCRs seen for DRB1 alleles and the fewest for HLA-C alleles. The 87-base-pair reads could not distinguish some IMGT-functional V segments, including TRBV6-2 and TRBV6-3, so those segments were excluded. Immune exposure information for the cohort was limited to CMV serostatus. A later analysis associated about 17,000 TCR beta sequences with specific HLA alleles at a false discovery rate of 0.05. According to a later analysis, parvovirus B19, influenza, CMV and Epstein-Barr virus appeared linked to several top co-occurrence clusters. A further reported finding was that TCR beta sequences accurately predicted the HLA-A and HLA-B alleles for most subjects in the first cohort.

The germline V gene specifies SGHVS as CDR1 and FQNEAQ as CDR2. Reading from cysteine to phenylalanine, the CDR3 counts 17 amino acids. CDR3 DNA only is kept here, 51 bases in frame from base 1. V ends up 5 bases short and J 2 bases short, with an unmatched junction base count of 7. With regard to this clone: Its antigen is currently not known. No qualities accompany the bases; no much larger clone lies one base away.

The cohort was made up of 650 to 700 healthy bone marrow donors. Cohort members were all nominally healthy when sampled, although unrecorded immune exposures were likely present. The donor tested CMV seronegative and was one of the 352 seronegative cohort members. Every donor gave a peripheral blood sample, and the peripheral blood mononuclear cells from that sample were used for TCR beta sequencing. Genomic DNA extraction from the blood cell samples was performed with the Qiagen DNeasy Blood Extraction Kit. Libraries were constructed by the immunoSEQ multiplex PCR assay. A mixture of 60 forward primers for TCR Vbeta segments and 13 reverse primers for TCR Jbeta segments was used in the multiplex PCR. The CDR3 region of rearranged TCR beta genes was amplified from genomic DNA by a multiplex PCR assay. Amplified TCR beta libraries were sequenced as 87-base-pair reads on the Illumina HiSeq System. The paper's processing steps were these. A later analysis counted around 72 million unique TCR beta chains across the 550 to 750 repertoires, and some 11 million of these chains were shared by at least two donors. To remove PCR and sequencing errors, raw reads were error-corrected and collapsed into unique sequences using a nearest-neighbor algorithm that merged closely related sequences. Alignment of CDR3 sequences to IMGT reference sequences was used to assign V, D and J gene segments. For a sequence to be retained, at least a six-nucleotide match to both a V gene segment and a J gene segment was required. Rearrangements were called productive when the CDR3 lacked stop codons and stayed in frame with V and J; all others were non-productive. CDR3 was defined by IMGT convention, running from the second conserved V-encoded cysteine to the conserved J-encoded phenylalanine. The earlier analysis of a few hundred of the donors excluded any sequence lacking an unambiguous match to a single V gene segment. An earlier analysis of just under 600 of the donors called V segments functional above 56.7% productive rearrangements and segregating when the between-donor standard deviation exceeded 5%. A statistical classification framework was developed to diagnose cytomegalovirus status using the catalog of TCR beta chain sequences. A later analysis assigned V and J genes by comparing TCR nucleotide sequences with IMGT/GENE-DB human TR gene sequences. Using the TCRdist pipeline, a later analysis assigned CDR3 sequences along with most-parsimonious VDJ recombination scenarios. In a later analysis, each TCR beta chain was defined by its CDR3 amino acid sequence together with its V-gene family, and reads lacking a unique V-gene family were excluded. To address suspected cross-contamination and a sequencing artifact, a later analysis removed several hundred highly shared, low-generation-probability nucleotide sequences. In a later analysis, a clonal expansion index was calculated for each public chain from normalized within-repertoire ranks of inferred template counts. A later analysis computed generation probabilities with a VDJ recombination model fitted to out-of-frame rearrangements, and checked the results against IGoR. Hypergeometric tests were used in a later analysis to score TCR-TCR, TCR-HLA and TCR-CMV co-occurrence, with a repertoire-size bias correction applied to the TCR pairs. In a later analysis, false discovery rates were estimated by permuting HLA or CMV assignments 20 times. In a later analysis, co-occurring TCRs were grouped using DBSCAN, and TCRdist sequence similarity was added for clustering within HLA-allele-positive subsets. Repertoires with fewer than 30,000 or more than 120,000 public chains, plus five repertoires with anomalous nucleotide sharing, were excluded from co-occurrence clustering. Held by TCRdb, this immuneACCESS table contains in-frame sequences only and omits some clones. Under half of the omission traces to an unresolved V gene where checked; the cause of the rest is unknown. V and J calls and clone size are as listed in that table; D and trimming were resolved from the DNA. Here the sample has some 120,000 clones; about four fifths occur a single time. Together, the top ten hold around 2% of the sample.

This receptor chain uses TRBV7-8 and TRBJ2-6; 9 bases in the junction line up with TRBD1. The receptor was derived from a man between 18 and 35 years old in good health and CMV-seronegative. Sequencing was done on a sample of PBMCs. The bases read TGTGCCAGCAGCCCCCGGACAGGGGCGGCTGGGGCCAACGTCCTGACTTTC. The translation is CASSPRTGAAGANVLTF.